The 9 T cell receptor beta chains presented below share a single source sample, sequenced in a study of T cell changes during pregnancy in multiple sclerosis. Profiling relied on immunoSEQ multiplex PCR, and the TCRdb table lists in-frame clones only, not all of them. The sample lists some 100,000 clones, more than 90% seen once, with around 1.2% in the top ten. Sequencing was performed on peripheral blood, taken in the second trimester of pregnancy. Source of these receptors: a female donor with multiple sclerosis, enrolled in a pregnancy study.

The chain recombines TRBV11-2 with TRBJ1-5; 8 bases agree with TRBD1. The V gene's germline CDR1 is SGHAT and CDR2 FQNNGV. The V segment lost 5 bases and the J segment 6 bases; nucleotides outside the gene matches: 6. CDR3 length equals 14 residues. CDR3 residues: CASSPGTGGQPQHF. CDR3 in DNA: TGTGCCAGCAGCCCCGGGACAGGTGGTCAGCCCCAGCATTTT.

This clone turned up a few times. A read error may produce the germline difference seen at one junction end. This sequence joins TRBV18 and TRBJ1-1; the match to TRBD1 covers 9 bases. The CDR3 sequence is 12 residues long. Germline V gene data show CDR1 as KGHSH and CDR2 as LQKENI. This chain's CDR3 is CASRGQGGVLRF. The CDR3 DNA reads as TGTGCCAGCCGGGGACAGGGAGGGGTTCTGCGGTTT. Looking up the rest from reference TRBV18 and TRBJ1-1 gives the full variable domain: NAGVMQNPRHLVRRRGQEARLRCSPMKGHSHVYWYRQLPEEGLKFMVYLQKENIIDESGMPKERFSAEFPKEGPSILRIQQVVRGDSAAYFCASRGQGGVLRFGQGTRLTVV.

J is TRBJ1-2 and V is TRBV29-1, with 10 bases fitting TRBD1. Germline values: CDR1 SQVTM, CDR2 ANQGSEA. The CDR3 extends over 18 amino acids. Trimming removed 6 bases from V and 4 bases from J; junction bases left unmatched: 20. The CDR3 DNA follows: TGCAGCGTGGGATATCACCGGGACAGGGGCGCACTCAGCTATGGCTACACCTTC. It specifies CSVGYHRDRGALSYGYTF. Based on the CDR3 plus reference TRBV29-1 and TRBJ1-2, the full variable domain is SAVISQKPSRDICQRGTSLTIQCQVDSQVTMMFWYRQQPGQSLTLIATANQGSEATYESGFVIDKFPISRPNLTFSTLTVSNMSPEDSSIYLCSVGYHRDRGALSYGYTFGSGTRLTVV.

This clone occurred a few times. This chain links TRBV27 with TRBJ1-2; 7 bases align to TRBD1. Trimming removed 2 bases from V and 7 bases from J; junction bases left unmatched: 4. This CDR3 region has 13 residues. Germline-derived CDR1 and CDR2 are MNHEY and SMNVEV (reference sequence). The CDR3 loop reads CASSLKGAFGYTF. The CDR3 coding sequence is TGTGCCAGCAGTTTAAAGGGGGCGTTTGGCTACACCTTC.

The rearrangement joins TRBV5-4 to TRBJ2-2, with D perhaps TRBD1 (6 bases). Germline lookup yields CDR1 SGHNT and CDR2 YYREEE (reference sequence). Trimming pared 5 bases from V and 4 bases from J, leaving 12 bases between. This CDR3 is 14 amino acids long. The CDR3 nucleotides read TGTGCCAGCAGTCAGGGGCGCGGCACCGGGGAGCTGTTTTTT. The encoded protein is CASSQGRGTGELFF.

J is TRBJ2-1 and V is TRBV14, with TRBD2 matching over 13 bases. Looked up from germline, CDR1 is SGHDN and CDR2 is FVKESK. This CDR3 spans 16 amino acids. Trimming took 1 base from V and 6 from J; bases not matched to a gene: 3. The CDR3 DNA follows: TGTGCCAGCAGCCAAGGGGGACTAGCGGGGACCAATGAGCAGTTCTTC. Amino acids: CASSQGGLAGTNEQFF.

V is TRBV4-2 and J is TRBJ2-3; 9 bases are a match to TRBD2. The germline V gene encodes CDR1 LGHNA and CDR2 YNFKEQ. CDR3 length equals 17 residues. V lost 2 bases to trimming and J lost 2 bases; unmatched junction nucleotides: 8. The chain's CDR3 is CASSQPRAGGITDTQYF. In nucleotides, the CDR3 is TGTGCCAGCAGCCAACCGAGGGCGGGGGGGATCACAGATACGCAGTATTTT.

The chain links TRBV6-1 to TRBJ1-1; tentative D call: TRBD1 (6 bases). V was pared by 8 bases and J by 0 bases, with 16 bases between. This CDR3 comprises 15 residues. The germline V gene encodes CDR1 MNHNS and CDR2 SASEGT. This chain's CDR3 is CASHRTEIMNTEAFF. The CDR3 DNA is TGTGCCAGCCACCGGACAGAGATCATGAACACTGAAGCTTTCTTT.

V is TRBV30 and J is TRBJ2-7; tentative D call: TRBD1 (6 bases). V dropped 4 bases and J dropped 0 bases, with 19 bases sitting between them. Germline V gives CDR1 GTSNPN, CDR2 SVGIG (reference sequence). CDR3 size: 16 residues. The CDR3 spells CAWTPHGWGLSYEQYF. The DNA for the CDR3 is TGTGCCTGGACCCCCCATGGATGGGGGCTCTCCTACGAGCAGTACTTC.